Following are 15 T cell receptor beta chains from one sample sequenced in a study of T cell responses to AZD1222 COVID-19 vaccine. The repertoire was sequenced with immunoSEQ multiplex PCR; TCRdb's copy has only in-frame clones and lacks some. The sample holds 210,000 or so clones; roughly 91% are singletons and the top ten take less than 1.2%. The sample here was peripheral blood, taken on day 0 of MenACWY control vaccination. Receptors were obtained from an adult in good health.

This clone has just a few counts. This chain connects TRBV12-3 or TRBV12-4 to TRBJ1-1; D not resolved. CDR3 length: 13 residues. Deletions cut 3 bases from V and 7 bases from J, with 12 bases between. DNA for the CDR3: TGTGCCAGCAGTTTTAAGGGTGATGGTGAAGCTTTCTTT. This codes for CASSFKGDGEAFF.

The rearrangement links TRBV6-6 to TRBJ1-2, with 9 positions matching TRBD1. The germline V gene encodes CDR1 MNHNY and CDR2 SVGAGI (reference sequence). V gave up 5 bases and J gave up 4 bases; unmatched junction bases: 8. CDR3 length: 15 amino acids. The CDR3 is CASSPRDRDPYGYTF. The CDR3 nucleotides read TGTGCCAGCAGTCCCCGGGACAGGGATCCCTATGGCTACACCTTC.

The rearrangement links TRBV28 to TRBJ1-5; D possibly corresponds to TRBD1 (5 bases). Germline V lookup: CDR1 MDHEN, CDR2 SYDVKM. This CDR3 comprises 15 residues. V was trimmed by 3 bases and J by 2 bases, leaving 11 bases between them. CDR3 coding DNA: TGTGCCAGCAGTTTGGGACCTGGGGGCAATCAGCCCCAGCATTTT. Protein sequence: CASSLGPGGNQPQHF. Variable domain in full (rest from reference TRBV28 and TRBJ1-5): DVKVTQSSRYLVKRTGEKVFLECVQDMDHENMFWYRQDPGLGLRLIYFSYDVKMKEKGDIPEGYSVSREKKERFSLILESASTNQTSMYLCASSLGPGGNQPQHFGDGTRLSIL.

This sequence joins TRBV5-5 and TRBJ2-7, with 8 bases fitting TRBD1. The V gene end was trimmed by 5 bases and the J gene end by 2 bases; junction bases not matched to a gene: 9. This CDR3 region has 15 residues. Germline CDR1 is SGHKS and CDR2 is YYEKEE (reference sequence). Here the CDR3 reads CASRPGQGRTYEQYF. The CDR3 region has the DNA TGTGCCAGCAGACCAGGACAGGGTCGAACCTACGAGCAGTACTTC.

As to this clone: Within the sample, other DNA sequences also encode this same CDR3. The gene calls are TRBV18 and TRBJ1-1; tentative D call: TRBD1 (5 bases). The CDR3 extends over 13 amino acids. Trimming took off 5 bases at V and 1 base at J, with 8 bases between the two ends. Germline lookup yields CDR1 KGHSH and CDR2 LQKENI. The DNA of the CDR3 is TGTGCCAGCTCATCCGGACAGAACACTGAAGCTTTCTTT. This sequence encodes CASSSGQNTEAFF. Using reference TRBV18 and TRBJ1-1 for the parts outside the CDR3, the full variable domain is NAGVMQNPRHLVRRRGQEARLRCSPMKGHSHVYWYRQLPEEGLKFMVYLQKENIIDESGMPKERFSAEFPKEGPSILRIQQVVRGDSAAYFCASSSGQNTEAFFGQGTRLTVV.

This clone was counted once. The gene calls are TRBV18 and TRBJ1-6; D not resolved. Germline lookup yields CDR1 KGHSH and CDR2 LQKENI. Trimming stripped 3 bases from V and 7 bases from J, with 7 bases between. There are 13 residues in the CDR3. The CDR3 DNA reads as TGTGCCAGCTCACCGAAGGAAAATTCACCCCTCCACTTT. Protein sequence: CASSPKENSPLHF.

The rearrangement uses TRBV19 and TRBJ1-2, with D possibly TRBD1 on 6 matching bases. CDR3 length: 17 amino acids. The germline CDR1 and CDR2 sequences are LNHDA and SQIVND (reference sequence). V lost 3 bases to trimming and J lost 7 bases, with 24 bases between them. CDR3 region: CASSMVGSRTGNTGYTF. CDR3 nucleotides: TGTGCCAGTAGTATGGTGGGGAGCAGAACAGGGAACACTGGCTACACCTTC.

This chain uses TRBV7-3 with TRBJ2-1; D is unresolved. Trimming took off 8 bases at V and 5 bases at J, with 10 bases between the two ends. CDR3 size: 12 residues. Germline loops: CDR1 SGHTA, CDR2 FQGTGA. The CDR3 DNA reads as TGTGCCAGCGGTAGTCCCAACAATGAGCAGTTCTTC. Amino acids: CASGSPNNEQFF.

The CDR3 sequence is CSARGNGYTF. DNA of the CDR3: TGCAGTGCTCGTGGGAATGGCTACACCTTC. This rearrangement joins TRBV20-1 to TRBJ1-2; D is undetermined. The CDR3 extends over 10 amino acids. Germline V lookup: CDR1 DFQATT, CDR2 SNEGSKA (reference sequence). V lost 5 bases and J lost 6, with 7 bases in between.

CDR3 protein: CASSPSRSSYNSPLHF. CDR3 sequence (DNA): TGCGCCAGCAGCCCCTCGCGGAGCTCCTATAATTCACCCCTCCACTTT. This chain joins TRBV5-1 and TRBJ1-6; D unclear. The germline V gene has CDR1 SGHRS and CDR2 YFSETQ. Trimming took 4 bases from V and 0 from J, leaving 11 bases between them. The CDR3 contains 16 residues.

The rearrangement links TRBV7-8 to TRBJ2-7, with D hard to call. The ends were cut back, 5 bases at V and 4 bases at J, with 12 bases in the middle. Germline CDR1 reads SGHVS; CDR2 reads FQNEAQ. The CDR3 totals 13 residues. The CDR3 coding sequence is TGTGCCAGCAGCCCGACGTTGATGTACGAGCAGTACTTC. Translating it yields CASSPTLMYEQYF. Full variable domain (outside the CDR3, taken from reference TRBV7-8 and TRBJ2-7): GAGVSQSPRYKVAKRGQDVALRCDPISGHVSLFWYQQALGQGPEFLTYFQNEAQLDKSGLPSDRFFAERPEGSVSTLKIQRTQQEDSAVYLCASSPTLMYEQYFGPGTRLTVT.

The chain links TRBV3-1 (or the pseudogene TRBV3-2) to TRBJ2-3; 7 bases fit TRBD2. The V gene end was trimmed by 5 bases and the J gene end by 2 bases; junction bases not matched to a gene: 13. This CDR3 has 17 residues. Germline values: CDR1 LGHDT, CDR2 YNNKEL (reference sequence). CDR3 bases: TGTGCCAGCAGCTGGTCTCGACTAGCAGGTGCCACAGATACGCAGTATTTT. This encodes CASSWSRLAGATDTQYF.

V usage is TRBV6-6 and J usage is TRBJ2-7; possible D gene TRBD2, 5 bases. Trimming removed 4 bases at V and 3 bases at J, with 13 bases between. Germline V gene lookup returns CDR1 MNHNY and CDR2 SVGAGI (reference sequence). The CDR3 loop spans 14 amino acids. The DNA of the CDR3 is TGTGCCAGCAGTTTGTCGGCCGGAGGCTACGAGCAGTACTTC. The encoded protein is CASSLSAGGYEQYF.

The chain has TRBV19 and TRBJ1-3; maybe TRBD1 (6 bases). V was trimmed by 1 base and J by 1 base, leaving 8 bases between them. The CDR3 is 15 amino acids. Looked up from germline, CDR1 is LNHDA and CDR2 is SQIVND (reference sequence). The CDR3 DNA is TGTGCCAGTAGTATAGGGACAGAATCTGGAAACACCATATATTTT. It is translated as CASSIGTESGNTIYF.

The J gene is TRBJ2-3, the V gene TRBV7-8, with 8 bases lining up with TRBD2. Trimming took 2 bases from V and 0 from J; bases not matched to a gene: 4. Germline CDR1 is SGHVS and CDR2 is FQNEAQ. The CDR3 loop spans 16 amino acids. DNA for the CDR3: TGTGCCAGCAGCTTATGGCGGGGGGCTAGCACAGATACGCAGTATTTT. It codes for CASSLWRGASTDTQYF.